These 25 T cell receptor beta chains share one sample of origin, sequenced in a study of regulatory T cells in long-lasting Graves disease. This sample's time point: newly diagnosed GD, antithyroid drugs for less than 3 months. Following extraction of RNA from PBMCs, that RNA was used to make the TCR library. HTBI primers from iRepertoire and Arm-PCR of CDR3 regions yielded the TCR beta libraries. A single record per CDR3 protein comes from TCRdb applying MiXCR to the multiplex PCR reads. The sample has about 440,000 distinct CDR3 sequences; about 17% are singletons. This sample also belongs to another study, concerning T cells in Graves' hyperthyroidism and ophthalmopathy.

The sample consisted of peripheral blood mononuclear cells (PBMCs), taken at new diagnosis, from a patient treated with antithyroid drugs. The receptors originated from a woman aged 18-29 years with Graves disease.

This chain connects TRBV7-8 to TRBJ2-4, with D perhaps TRBD1 (6 bases). The CDR3 extends over 16 amino acids. Germline V gene lookup returns CDR1 SGHVS and CDR2 FQNEAQ. Between the trimmed V and J ends, which lost 4 bases and 1 base, there was a span of 14 bases. The CDR3 DNA reads TGTGCCAGCAGCTCGGCAGGGGCTAAGGCCAAAAACATTCAGTACTTC. Encoded protein: CASSSAGAKAKNIQYF.

DNA for the CDR3: TGTGCCAGCTCCCCGGGACCGCCTGGCCACGAGCAGTACTTC. This sequence encodes CASSPGPPGHEQYF. The chain joins TRBV18 to TRBJ2-7; TRBD1 or TRBD2 may be the D gene (5 bases each). Germline V gene sequence: CDR1 KGHSH, CDR2 LQKENI. V lost 6 bases and J 5 bases, leaving 17 bases between the germline ends. This CDR3 has 14 amino acids.

This clonotype was observed a few times. The gene calls are TRBV5-1 and TRBJ2-3, with no clear D. CDR1 and CDR2 (germline): SGHRS, YFSETQ. The CDR3 totals 14 residues. V shed 0 bases and J shed 2 bases, with 7 bases lying between them. The CDR3 DNA reads TGCGCCAGCAGCTTGGCGGAATTCACAGATACGCAGTATTTT. This encodes CASSLAEFTDTQYF.

This sequence joins TRBV28 and TRBJ2-1; a possible D gene is TRBD2 (5 bases). CDR3 length: 13 residues. Germline V gene data show CDR1 as MDHEN and CDR2 as SYDVKM. V lost 3 bases and J 5 bases, leaving 8 bases between the germline ends. The CDR3 DNA is TGTGCCAGCAGTTTTTCGGGAAACAATGAGCAGTTCTTC. It specifies CASSFSGNNEQFF.

This clonotype was picked up many times. V gene TRBV12-3 or TRBV12-4 combines with J gene TRBJ1-1; 9 bases map to TRBD1. J was trimmed by 10 bases and V by 7 bases; bases with no gene match: 10. The length of the CDR3 is 13 residues. The CDR3 nucleotides are TGTGCCAGCACCGTAGACAGGGGGAGGAGAGCTTTCTTT. Its protein is CASTVDRGRRAFF.

The chain joins TRBV5-5 to TRBJ1-6, with D possibly being TRBD1 (6 bases). Trimming left V 2 bases short and J 4 bases short, with 10 bases between. The CDR3 has 15 residues. CDR1 is SGHKS, CDR2 YYEKEE, per germline (reference sequence). CDR3 region: CASSFQQGYNSPLHF. The CDR3 DNA reads TGTGCCAGCAGCTTTCAACAGGGTTATAATTCACCCCTCCACTTT.

In its sample, this clonotype was seen many times. This chain links TRBV28 with TRBJ2-4; tentative D call: TRBD1 (6 bases). The V and J ends lost 2 bases and 7 bases respectively, with 18 bases between them. The germline CDR1 and CDR2 sequences are MDHEN and SYDVKM. This CDR3 has 16 residues. The CDR3 is CASSLLFQGFRNIQYF. CDR3 DNA: TGTGCCAGCAGTTTACTCTTTCAGGGGTTTAGGAACATTCAGTACTTC.

The CDR3 protein is CASSPPQYAEQYF. CDR3 bases: TGTGCCAGCAGTCCCCCCCAATATGCCGAGCAGTACTTC. V and J are TRBV28 and TRBJ2-7, with D uncertain. V gave up 5 bases and J gave up 6 bases, with 14 bases separating them. This CDR3 is 13 amino acids long. CDR1 is MDHEN and CDR2 is SYDVKM in the germline V gene. The full variable domain, with the rest looked up from reference TRBV28 and TRBJ2-7, is DVKVTQSSRYLVKRTGEKVFLECVQDMDHENMFWYRQDPGLGLRLIYFSYDVKMKEKGDIPEGYSVSREKKERFSLILESASTNQTSMYLCASSPPQYAEQYFGPGTRLTVT.

CDR3: CASSPLWGSANYGYTF. In nucleotides, the CDR3 is TGTGCCAGCTCACCACTTTGGGGCTCGGCTAACTATGGCTACACCTTC. The rearrangement links TRBV18 to TRBJ1-2; the D gene is possibly TRBD1 (5 bases). This CDR3 region has 16 residues. The germline V gene encodes CDR1 KGHSH and CDR2 LQKENI. With 1 base removed from V and 0 bases from J, the gap between germline ends came to 12 bases.

The chain is built from TRBV7-2 and TRBJ2-7; unclear D gene. V was pared by 5 bases and J by 2 bases, with 19 bases between. CDR1 SGHTA and CDR2 FQGNSA come from the germline V gene. The CDR3 has 16 amino acids. The CDR3 DNA follows: TGTGCCAGCAGCCCGTCTGCTTCCTTTTCCACCTACGAGCAGTACTTC. Translation: CASSPSASFSTYEQYF.

The sample holds many counts of this clonotype. The chain is built from TRBV3-1 and TRBJ1-5, with D unresolved. Germline loops: CDR1 LGHDT, CDR2 YNNKEL (reference sequence). The CDR3 is made up of 15 amino acids. The ends were cut back, 0 bases at V and 3 bases at J, with 9 bases in the middle. The CDR3 sequence is CASSQDSMDNQPQHF. CDR3 nucleotides: TGTGCCAGCAGCCAAGACTCGATGGACAATCAGCCCCAGCATTTT.

This clonotype was seen ten or more times. The chain combines TRBV9 with TRBJ2-5; 11 bases align to TRBD2. Per the germline V gene, CDR1 is SGDLS and CDR2 is YYNGEE. V gave up 3 bases and J gave up 3 bases; unmatched junction bases: 7. The length of the CDR3 is 16 residues. In nucleotides, the CDR3 is TGTGCCAGCAGCGACCGTAGCGGGAGGGAGGAAGAGACCCAGTACTTC. This gives the protein CASSDRSGREEETQYF.

The chain combines TRBV12-3 or TRBV12-4 with TRBJ1-2, with 11 bases fitting TRBD1. J gave up 6 bases and V 6 bases, and 9 bases lay outside the gene matches. CDR3 length: 15 amino acids. The CDR3 loop reads CASSPRTGGGNGYTF. The CDR3 DNA reads TGTGCCAGCAGCCCCCGGACAGGGGGCGGGAATGGCTACACCTTC.

The chain combines TRBV6-2 or TRBV6-3 with TRBJ2-1; 7 positions agree with TRBD1. Germline trimming cut 9 bases from V and 9 bases from J; bases unmatched to any gene: 11. In germline, CDR1 is MNHEY, CDR2 SVGEGT. The CDR3 runs to 13 residues. CDR3 sequence: CASDPKTGTEQFF. CDR3 coding DNA: TGTGCCAGTGACCCTAAGACAGGGACTGAGCAGTTCTTC.

This chain links TRBV27 with TRBJ1-1, with a possible D match to TRBD1 (5 bases). CDR1 and CDR2 from the germline V gene are MNHEY and SMNVEV (reference sequence). This CDR3 is 13 amino acids long. V dropped 4 bases and J dropped 4 bases, with 10 bases sitting between them. The CDR3 spells CASSSGLITEAFF. CDR3 nucleotides: TGTGCCAGCAGTTCAGGGTTAATCACTGAAGCTTTCTTT.

This clonotype was seen ten or more times. The rearrangement joins TRBV30 to TRBJ1-3; D not resolved. This CDR3 is built from 14 residues. Between the trimmed V and J ends, which lost 0 bases and 0 bases, there was a span of 6 bases. Looked up from germline, CDR1 is GTSNPN and CDR2 is SVGIG (reference sequence). CDR3 sequence (DNA): TGTGCCTGGAGTGTGTCGGTCTCTGGAAACACCATATATTTT. Translating gives CAWSVSVSGNTIYF.

The chain is built from TRBV19 and TRBJ2-2; 7 positions match TRBD2. The V gene end was trimmed by 5 bases and the J gene end by 4 bases; junction bases not matched to a gene: 13. This CDR3 is built from 17 residues. Germline-derived CDR1 and CDR2 are LNHDA and SQIVND (reference sequence). CDR3 nucleotides: TGTGCCAGTAGTCCTGGCGGGAGACCTTTAATCACCGGGGAGCTGTTTTTT. It translates to CASSPGGRPLITGELFF. Filled out from reference TRBV19 and TRBJ2-2, the complete variable domain reads DGGITQSPKYLFRKEGQNVTLSCEQNLNHDAMYWYRQDPGQGLRLIYYSQIVNDFQKGDIAEGYSVSREKKESFPLTVTSAQKNPTAFYLCASSPGGRPLITGELFFGEGSRLTVL.

This clonotype was found many times. J is TRBJ2-7 and V is TRBV28; a weak D match, TRBD2 (7 bases). The CDR3 covers 13 residues. Trimming took 8 bases from V and 3 from J, leaving 14 bases between them. The V gene's germline CDR1 is MDHEN and CDR2 SYDVKM. CDR3 protein: CASEGGGHYEQYF. The CDR3 DNA is TGTGCCAGCGAGGGGGGGGGCCACTACGAGCAGTACTTC.

Ten or more counts support this clonotype. The rearrangement uses TRBV2 and TRBJ1-5; D possibly corresponds to TRBD1 (5 bases). CDR3 length: 16 amino acids. V lost 2 bases and J lost 9, with 20 bases in between. Germline values: CDR1 SNHLY, CDR2 FYNNEI. CDR3 amino acids: CASSEIEPVLQGPQHF. The CDR3 region has the DNA TGTGCCAGCAGTGAAATAGAGCCTGTGCTTCAGGGGCCCCAGCATTTT.

This clonotype was observed many times. The rearrangement joins TRBV28 to TRBJ2-3, with TRBD1 as a possible D gene (5 bases). This CDR3 is 15 amino acids long. V was clipped by 2 bases and J by 0 bases, with 9 bases between them. Germline V gene sequence: CDR1 MDHEN, CDR2 SYDVKM. The CDR3 DNA reads as TGTGCCAGCAGTTTAGACAGACCAAGCACAGATACGCAGTATTTT. It encodes CASSLDRPSTDTQYF.

The chain couples TRBV11-3 to TRBJ2-1; D remains unclear. Germline-derived CDR1 and CDR2 are SGHNT and YENEEA. The length of the CDR3 is 11 residues. Trimming removed 2 bases at V and 9 bases at J, with 5 bases between. The CDR3 DNA sequence: TGTGCCAGCAGCTTAAGAATTGAGCAGTTCTTC. Translating it yields CASSLRIEQFF.

This chain connects TRBV7-6 to TRBJ2-1, with D unclear. This CDR3 spans 13 amino acids. With 2 bases removed from V and 11 bases from J, the gap between germline ends came to 13 bases. Germline V lookup: CDR1 SGHVS, CDR2 FNYEAQ. The CDR3 DNA follows: TGTGCCAGCAGCTTACAACCGGGCCCAAAGCAGTTCTTC. Protein sequence: CASSLQPGPKQFF.

In this sample, this clonotype turned up many times. V usage is TRBV7-2 and J usage is TRBJ2-7; 7 nucleotides align to TRBD2. The CDR3 is 14 residues long. CDR1 and CDR2 (germline): SGHTA, FQGNSA. Trimming cost V 0 bases and J 12 bases; bases outside gene matches: 11. The CDR3 protein is CASSLAMAAGVRYF. CDR3 DNA sequence: TGTGCCAGCAGCTTAGCAATGGCCGCGGGAGTTCGGTACTTC.

The chain has TRBV6-2 or TRBV6-3 and TRBJ1-3; D remains ambiguous. Trimming left V 10 bases short and J 0 bases short, with 16 bases between. The CDR3 totals 15 residues. CDR1 and CDR2 (germline): MNHEY, SVGEGT. The CDR3 bases are TGTGCCATCAAGCGGTCGGCCTACTCTGGAAACACCATATATTTT. Its translation: CAIKRSAYSGNTIYF.

Note on this clonotype: A much larger clone lies one base from this, so it may be a read error. The rearrangement joins TRBV3-1 to TRBJ2-1; D is possibly TRBD2 (5 bases). The CDR3 extends over 13 amino acids. Germline V gives CDR1 LGHDT, CDR2 YNNKEL (reference sequence). Deletions cut 6 bases from V and 3 bases from J, with 9 bases between. Here the CDR3 DNA reads TGTGCCAGCAGTTTAGACTACTACAATGAGCAGTTCTTC. Protein: CASSLDYYNEQFF.